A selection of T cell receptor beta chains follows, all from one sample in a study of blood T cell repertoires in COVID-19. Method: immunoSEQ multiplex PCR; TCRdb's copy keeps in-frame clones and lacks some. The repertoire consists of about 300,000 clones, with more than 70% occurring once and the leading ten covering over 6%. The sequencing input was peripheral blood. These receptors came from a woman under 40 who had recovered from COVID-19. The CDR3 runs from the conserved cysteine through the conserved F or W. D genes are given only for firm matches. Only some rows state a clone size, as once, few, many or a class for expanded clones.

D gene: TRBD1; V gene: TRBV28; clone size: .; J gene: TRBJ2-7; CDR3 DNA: TGTGCCAGCCGAACTCCGGGACAGGGCGCCTACGAGCAGTACTTC; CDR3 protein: CASRTPGQGAYEQYF
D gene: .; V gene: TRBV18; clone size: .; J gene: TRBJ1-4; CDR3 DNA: TGTGCCAGCTCACCTCGACAGGACACTAATGAAAAACTGTTTTTT; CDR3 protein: CASSPRQDTNEKLFF
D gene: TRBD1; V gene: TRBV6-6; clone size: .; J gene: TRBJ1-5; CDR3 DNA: TGTGCCAGCAGTTACGCAAGGGGGCAGGTTCAGCCCCAGCATTTT; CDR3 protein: CASSYARGQVQPQHF
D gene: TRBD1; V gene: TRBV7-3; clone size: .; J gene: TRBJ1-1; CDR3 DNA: TGTGCCAGCAGCACGGGACAGGAGTGGAACACTGAAGCTTTCTTT; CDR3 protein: CASSTGQEWNTEAFF
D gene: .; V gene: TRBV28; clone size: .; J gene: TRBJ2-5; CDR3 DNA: TGTGCCAGCAAACTTCGGGACTCCGAGACCCAGTACTTC; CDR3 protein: CASKLRDSETQYF
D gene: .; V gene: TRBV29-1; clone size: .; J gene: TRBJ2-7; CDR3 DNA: TGCAGCGTTGCTCACAGGGGGGGAACCTACGAGCAGTACTTC; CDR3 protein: CSVAHRGGTYEQYF
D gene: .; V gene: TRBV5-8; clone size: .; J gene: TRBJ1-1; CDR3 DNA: TGTGCCAGCAGCTTGGCCTTTTTTGGGGGCCTGAACACTGAAGCTTTCTTT; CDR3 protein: CASSLAFFGGLNTEAFF
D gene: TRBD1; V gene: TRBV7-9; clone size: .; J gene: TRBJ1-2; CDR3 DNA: TGTGCCAGCACCCCGGGACAGGGGACCCTTTATGGCTACACCTTC; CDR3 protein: CASTPGQGTLYGYTF
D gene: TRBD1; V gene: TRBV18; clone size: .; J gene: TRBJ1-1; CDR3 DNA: TGTGCCAGCTCGCGGGACAGGGGGCGAGGAATGAACACTGAAGCTTTCTTT; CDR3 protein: CASSRDRGRGMNTEAFF
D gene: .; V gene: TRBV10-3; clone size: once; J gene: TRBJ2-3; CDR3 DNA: TGTGCCATCAGTGGTACGGACAGTTACACAGATACGCAGTATTTT; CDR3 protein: CAISGTDSYTDTQYF
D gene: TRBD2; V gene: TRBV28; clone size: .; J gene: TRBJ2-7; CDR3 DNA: TGTGCCAGCAGTGGTAGCGGGGGAGCTTACGAGCAGTACTTC; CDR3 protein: CASSGSGGAYEQYF
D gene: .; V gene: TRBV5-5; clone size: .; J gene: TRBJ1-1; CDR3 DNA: TGTGCCAGCAGCTTGGACACCTACACTGAAGCTTTCTTT; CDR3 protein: CASSLDTYTEAFF
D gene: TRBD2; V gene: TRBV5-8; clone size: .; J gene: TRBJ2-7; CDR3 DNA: TGTGCCAGCAGCTTAAGACTAGCGGGGGGCTACGAGCAGTACTTC; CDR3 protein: CASSLRLAGGYEQYF
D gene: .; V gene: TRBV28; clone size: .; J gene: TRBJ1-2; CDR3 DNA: TGTGCCAGCAGTCCAAACTATGGCTACACCTTC; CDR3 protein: CASSPNYGYTF
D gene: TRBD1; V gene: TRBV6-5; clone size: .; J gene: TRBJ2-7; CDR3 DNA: TGTGCCAGCAGTTACTCGAGGACAGGGGACAGCTACGAGCAGTACTTC; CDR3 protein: CASSYSRTGDSYEQYF
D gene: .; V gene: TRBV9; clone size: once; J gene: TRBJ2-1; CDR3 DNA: TGTGCCAGCAGCGTAAGGGGGTACAATGAGCAGTTCTTC; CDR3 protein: CASSVRGYNEQFF
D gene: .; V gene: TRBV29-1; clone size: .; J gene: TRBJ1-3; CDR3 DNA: TGCAGCGCTTCCCAGGGAGCGGGCGGAAACACCATATATTTT; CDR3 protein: CSASQGAGGNTIYF
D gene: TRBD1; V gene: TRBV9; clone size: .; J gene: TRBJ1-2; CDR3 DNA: TGTGCCAGCAGCGTAACCTCGGGACAGGGAGGTGGTGGCTACACCTTC; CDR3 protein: CASSVTSGQGGGGYTF
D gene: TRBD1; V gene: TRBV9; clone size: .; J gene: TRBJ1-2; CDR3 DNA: TGTGCCAGCAGCCCCCGTGGACAGGGCTTCTATGGCTACACCTTC; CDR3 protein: CASSPRGQGFYGYTF
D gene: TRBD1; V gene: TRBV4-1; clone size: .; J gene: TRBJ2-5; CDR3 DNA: TGCGCCAGCAGCCCCCGGTATTTTGGCAGGGGGCGGGAGACCCAGTACTTC; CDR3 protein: CASSPRYFGRGRETQYF
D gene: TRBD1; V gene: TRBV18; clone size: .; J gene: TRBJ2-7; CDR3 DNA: TGTGCCAGCTCACCAACTACCGGGACAGGGTCCTACGAGCAGTACTTC; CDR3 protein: CASSPTTGTGSYEQYF
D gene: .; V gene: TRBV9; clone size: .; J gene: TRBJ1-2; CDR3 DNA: TGTGCCAGCAGCGGGACATCTATCGATGGCTACACCTTC; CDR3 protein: CASSGTSIDGYTF
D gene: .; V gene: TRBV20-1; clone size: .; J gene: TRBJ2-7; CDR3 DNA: TGCAGTGCTAGACCCGACGAGCAGTACTTC; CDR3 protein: CSARPDEQYF
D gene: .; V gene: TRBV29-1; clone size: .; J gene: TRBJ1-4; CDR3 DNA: TGCAGCGTTAACAGGGAGGGTGAAAAACTGTTTTTT; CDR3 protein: CSVNREGEKLFF
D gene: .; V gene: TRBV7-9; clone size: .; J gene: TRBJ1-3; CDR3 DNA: TGTGCCAGCAGCTTCGGCTCTGGAAACACCATATATTTT; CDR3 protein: CASSFGSGNTIYF
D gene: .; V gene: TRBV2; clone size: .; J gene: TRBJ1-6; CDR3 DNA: TGTGCCAGCAGTGAACCGGGCAGGGGTAGATCACCCCTCCACTTT; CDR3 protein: CASSEPGRGRSPLHF
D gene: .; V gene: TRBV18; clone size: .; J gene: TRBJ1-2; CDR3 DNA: TGTGCCAGCTCCCCGACCAGGGGCGATGGCTACACCTTC; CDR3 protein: CASSPTRGDGYTF
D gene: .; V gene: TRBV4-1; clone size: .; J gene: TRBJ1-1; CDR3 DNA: TGCGCCAGCAGCCAAGATCTGGGACAGAACACTGAAGCTTTCTTT; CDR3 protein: CASSQDLGQNTEAFF
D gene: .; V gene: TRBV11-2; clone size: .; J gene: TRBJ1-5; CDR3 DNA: TGTGCCAGCAGCTTAGAGCCAGGCCAGCCCCAGCATTTT; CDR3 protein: CASSLEPGQPQHF
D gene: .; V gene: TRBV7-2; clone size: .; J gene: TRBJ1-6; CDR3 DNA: TGTGCCAGCAGCTTAAGGAGCTCCTATAATTCACCCCTCCACTTT; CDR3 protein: CASSLRSSYNSPLHF
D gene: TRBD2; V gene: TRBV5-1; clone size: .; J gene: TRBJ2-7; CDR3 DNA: TGCGCCAGCAGCTTGGCCGGGCTAGCGGGGGGCAACGAGCAGTACTTC; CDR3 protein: CASSLAGLAGGNEQYF
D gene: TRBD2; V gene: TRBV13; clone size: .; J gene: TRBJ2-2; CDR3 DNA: TGTGCCAGCAGTCCAAGCGGGGCCAACACCGGGGAGCTGTTTTTT; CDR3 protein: CASSPSGANTGELFF
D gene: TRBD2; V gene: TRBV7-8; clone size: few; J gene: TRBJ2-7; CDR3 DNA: TGTGCCAGCAGCCCGTACAGACTAGCGGGGGGATACGAGCAGTACTTC; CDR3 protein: CASSPYRLAGGYEQYF
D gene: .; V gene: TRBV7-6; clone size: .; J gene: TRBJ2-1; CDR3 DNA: TGTGCCAGCAGCTTGTACGGGGGTACCTCCTACAATGAGCAGTTCTTC; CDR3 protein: CASSLYGGTSYNEQFF
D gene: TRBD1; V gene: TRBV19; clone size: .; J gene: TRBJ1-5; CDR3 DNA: TGTGCCAGTAGTCTCCGGGACAGAGATTTCAATCAGCCCCAGCATTTT; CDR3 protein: CASSLRDRDFNQPQHF
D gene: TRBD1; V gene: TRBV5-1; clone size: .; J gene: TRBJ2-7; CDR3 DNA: TGCGCCAGCAGCTCGGGACAGACCTTCTACGAGCAGTACTTC; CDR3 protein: CASSSGQTFYEQYF
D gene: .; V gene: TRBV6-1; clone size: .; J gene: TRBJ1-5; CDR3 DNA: TGTGCCAGCAGTGAAAATTCTCAGCAGGCCCTGGGTAGGCCCCAGCATTTT; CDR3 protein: CASSENSQQALGRPQHF
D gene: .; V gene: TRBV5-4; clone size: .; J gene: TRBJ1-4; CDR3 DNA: TGTGCCAGCAGCTTGGAGCCAGGGGTTGAAAAACTGTTTTTT; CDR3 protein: CASSLEPGVEKLFF
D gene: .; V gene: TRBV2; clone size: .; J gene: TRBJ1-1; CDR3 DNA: TGTGCCAGCAGTGAAGGGAGGGTCCTCAGCACTGAAGCTTTCTTT; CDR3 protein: CASSEGRVLSTEAFF
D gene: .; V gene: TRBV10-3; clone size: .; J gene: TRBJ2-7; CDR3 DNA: TGTGCCATCAGTGAGACCCTATCCGACTCCTACGAGCAGTACTTC; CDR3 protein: CAISETLSDSYEQYF
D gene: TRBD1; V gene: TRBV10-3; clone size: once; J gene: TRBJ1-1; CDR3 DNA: TGTGCCATCAGTACCATGAAGACAACAGGGGCGAACACTGAAGCTTTCTTT; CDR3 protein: CAISTMKTTGANTEAFF
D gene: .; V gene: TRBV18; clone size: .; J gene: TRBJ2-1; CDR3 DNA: TGTGCCAGCTCACCCCGCAGAACAGGGAATGAGCAGTTCTTC; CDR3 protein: CASSPRRTGNEQFF
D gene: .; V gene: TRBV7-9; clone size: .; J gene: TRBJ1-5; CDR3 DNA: TGTGCCAGCAGCTTAGTTTCGGGGGGGCGACTTCAGCCCCAGCATTTT; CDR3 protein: CASSLVSGGRLQPQHF
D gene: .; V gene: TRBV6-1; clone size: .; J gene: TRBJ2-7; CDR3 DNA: TGTGCCAGCAGTGAAGGGGACAACCCTACCTACGAGCAGTACTTC; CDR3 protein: CASSEGDNPTYEQYF
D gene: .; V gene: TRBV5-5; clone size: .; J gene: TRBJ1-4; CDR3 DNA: TGTGCCAGCAGCTTAGCCTCGAGCGGCTATGAAAAACTGTTTTTT; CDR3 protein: CASSLASSGYEKLFF
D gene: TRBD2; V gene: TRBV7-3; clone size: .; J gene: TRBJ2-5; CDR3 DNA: TGTGCCAGCAGCTTGGGACTAGCGGGGGGACAAGAGACCCAGTACTTC; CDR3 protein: CASSLGLAGGQETQYF
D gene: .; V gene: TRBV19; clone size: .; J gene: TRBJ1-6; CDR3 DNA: TGTGCCAGTAGTGTGGGACACAGCTCCTATAATTCACCCCTCCACTTT; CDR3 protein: CASSVGHSSYNSPLHF
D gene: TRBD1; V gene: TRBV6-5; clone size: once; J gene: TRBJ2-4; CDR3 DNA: TGTGCCAGCAGACCGGGACAGGGGTGGGAAAACATTCAGTACTTC; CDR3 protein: CASRPGQGWENIQYF
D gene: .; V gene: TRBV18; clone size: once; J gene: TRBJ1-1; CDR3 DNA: TGTGCCAGCTCACCAGGGGGGGATAGAGAAGCTTTCTTT; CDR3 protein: CASSPGGDREAFF
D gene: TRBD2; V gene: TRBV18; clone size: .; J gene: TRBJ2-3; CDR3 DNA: TGTGCCAGCTCACCTTCAGCGGGGGGTAAGCAGTATTTT; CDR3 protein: CASSPSAGGKQYF
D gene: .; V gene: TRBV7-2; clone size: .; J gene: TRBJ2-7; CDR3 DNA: TGTGCCAGCAGCCACAAGGGGGTTTCCTACGAGCAGTACTTC; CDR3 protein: CASSHKGVSYEQYF
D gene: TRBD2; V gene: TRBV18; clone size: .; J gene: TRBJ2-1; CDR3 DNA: TGTGCCAGCTCAGCGGAGGCTAGCGGTAACAATGAGCAGTTCTTC; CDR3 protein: CASSAEASGNNEQFF
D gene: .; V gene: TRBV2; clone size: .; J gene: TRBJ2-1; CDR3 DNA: TGTGCCAGCATCTTTTCCTTCGGCAATGAGCAGTTCTTC; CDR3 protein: CASIFSFGNEQFF
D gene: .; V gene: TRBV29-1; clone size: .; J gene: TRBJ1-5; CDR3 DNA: TGCAGCGTTGCCAGGGGTAGCAATCAGCCCCAGCATTTT; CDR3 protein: CSVARGSNQPQHF
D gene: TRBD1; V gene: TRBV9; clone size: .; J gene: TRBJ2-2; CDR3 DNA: TGTGCCAGCAGCGTATACAGGGGTACCAGTCCGGGGGAGCTGTTTTTT; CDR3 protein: CASSVYRGTSPGELFF
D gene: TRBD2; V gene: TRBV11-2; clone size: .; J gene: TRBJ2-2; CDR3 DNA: TGTGCCAGCAGCTTAGCCCAGCTAGCGGGGGCCCACACCGGGGAGCTGTTTTTT; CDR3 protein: CASSLAQLAGAHTGELFF